This T cell receptor beta chain was found in a study of metastatic and nonmetastatic thyroid tumors. This clone was seen a few times. TCRdb redid the clone calls on the PCR reads using MiXCR. The sample holds about 32,000 clones; about 20% are singletons and the top ten take around 8.5%. The V end lost 3 bases, the J end lost 5 bases, and 11 bases lay between the germline ends. The CDR3 is made up of 13 amino acids. The germline CDR1 and CDR2 sequences are MDHEN and SYDVKM. There were no patients who had received any treatment before thyroid surgery. The chain employs TRBV28 and TRBJ2-7; D call uncertain. The TCR sequence derives from a female donor with papillary thyroid cancer or a benign thyroid nodule (not recorded which). Some clones in this sample may be carry-over from other donors' samples. The sequenced sample consisted of blood. The CDR3 protein is CASSLPPPNEQYF. CDR3 DNA: TGTGCCAGCAGTTTGCCCCCTCCCAACGAGCAGTACTTC. Using reference TRBV28 and TRBJ2-7 for the parts outside the CDR3, the full variable domain is DVKVTQSSRYLVKRTGEKVFLECVQDMDHENMFWYRQDPGLGLRLIYFSYDVKMKEKGDIPEGYSVSREKKERFSLILESASTNQTSMYLCASSLPPPNEQYFGPGTRLTVT.